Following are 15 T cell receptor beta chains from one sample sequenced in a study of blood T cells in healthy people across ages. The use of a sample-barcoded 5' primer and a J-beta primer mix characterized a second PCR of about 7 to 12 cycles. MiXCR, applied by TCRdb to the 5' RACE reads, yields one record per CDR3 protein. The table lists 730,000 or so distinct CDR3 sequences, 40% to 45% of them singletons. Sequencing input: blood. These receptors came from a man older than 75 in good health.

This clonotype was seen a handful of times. The CDR3, as DNA: TGTGCCAGCAGTTCACCCCGACTAGCGGGAGGAGAGACCCAGTACTTC. The encoded protein is CASSSPRLAGGETQYF. This chain uses TRBV28 with TRBJ2-5, with TRBD2 matching 13 bases. Germline V gives CDR1 MDHEN, CDR2 SYDVKM. Trimming removed 4 bases from V and 4 bases from J; junction bases left unmatched: 6. The CDR3 totals 16 residues.

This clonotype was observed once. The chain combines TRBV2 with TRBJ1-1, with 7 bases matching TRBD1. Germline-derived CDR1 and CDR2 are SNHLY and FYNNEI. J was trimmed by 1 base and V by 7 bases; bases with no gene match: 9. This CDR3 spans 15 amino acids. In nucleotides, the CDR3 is TGTGCCAGCATCCCTCCCAGGGGGGGGAACACTGAAGCTTTCTTT. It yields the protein CASIPPRGGNTEAFF.

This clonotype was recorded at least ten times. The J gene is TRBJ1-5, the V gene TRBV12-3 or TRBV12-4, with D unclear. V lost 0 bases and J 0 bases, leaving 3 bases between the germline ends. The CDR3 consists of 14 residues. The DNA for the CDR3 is TGTGCCAGCAGTTTAGCTTATAGCAATCAGCCCCAGCATTTT. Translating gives CASSLAYSNQPQHF.

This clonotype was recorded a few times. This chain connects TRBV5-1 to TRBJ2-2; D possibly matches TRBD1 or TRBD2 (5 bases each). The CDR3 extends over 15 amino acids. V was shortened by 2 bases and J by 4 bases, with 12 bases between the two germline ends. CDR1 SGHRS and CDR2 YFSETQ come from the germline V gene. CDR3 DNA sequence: TGCGCCAGCAGCTTCCGGGACGGTGGCACCGGGGAGCTGTTTTTT. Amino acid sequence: CASSFRDGGTGELFF.

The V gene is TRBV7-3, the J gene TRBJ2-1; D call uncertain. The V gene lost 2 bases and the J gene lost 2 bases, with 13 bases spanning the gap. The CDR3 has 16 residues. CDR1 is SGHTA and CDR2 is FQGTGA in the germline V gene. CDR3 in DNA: TGTGCCAGCAGCTTAGATTCCCTAAGGGCCTACAATGAGCAGTTCTTC. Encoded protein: CASSLDSLRAYNEQFF. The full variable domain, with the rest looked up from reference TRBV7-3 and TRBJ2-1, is GAGVSQTPSNKVTEKGKYVELRCDPISGHTALYWYRQSLGQGPEFLIYFQGTGAADDSGLPNDRFFAVRPEGSVSTLKIQRTERGDSAVYLCASSLDSLRAYNEQFFGPGTRLTVL.

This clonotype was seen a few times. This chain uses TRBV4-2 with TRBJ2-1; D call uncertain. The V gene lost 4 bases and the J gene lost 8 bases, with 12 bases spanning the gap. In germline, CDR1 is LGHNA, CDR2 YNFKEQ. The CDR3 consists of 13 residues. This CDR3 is CASSPLGYDEQFF. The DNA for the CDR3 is TGTGCCAGCAGCCCATTGGGGTATGATGAGCAGTTCTTC.

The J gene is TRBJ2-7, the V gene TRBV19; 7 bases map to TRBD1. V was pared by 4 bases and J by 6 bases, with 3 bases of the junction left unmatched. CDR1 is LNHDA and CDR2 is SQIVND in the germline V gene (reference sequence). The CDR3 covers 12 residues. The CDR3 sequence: CASSTTGFEQYF. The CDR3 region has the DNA TGTGCCAGTAGTACGACAGGGTTCGAGCAGTACTTC.

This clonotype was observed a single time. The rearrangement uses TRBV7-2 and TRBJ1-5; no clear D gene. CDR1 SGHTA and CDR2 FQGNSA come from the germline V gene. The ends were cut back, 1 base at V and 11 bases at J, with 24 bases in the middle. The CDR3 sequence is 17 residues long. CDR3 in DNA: TGTGCCAGCAGCTTAGTTGCCGGAGGGAGTGGAGTCGATGCCCAGCATTTT. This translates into CASSLVAGGSGVDAQHF.

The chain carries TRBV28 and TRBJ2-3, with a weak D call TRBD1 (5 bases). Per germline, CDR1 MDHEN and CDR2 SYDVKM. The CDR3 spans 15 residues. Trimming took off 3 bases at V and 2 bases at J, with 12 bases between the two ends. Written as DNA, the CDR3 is TGTGCCAGCAGTTTCGGAACAGGCACCACAGATACGCAGTATTTT. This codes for CASSFGTGTTDTQYF.

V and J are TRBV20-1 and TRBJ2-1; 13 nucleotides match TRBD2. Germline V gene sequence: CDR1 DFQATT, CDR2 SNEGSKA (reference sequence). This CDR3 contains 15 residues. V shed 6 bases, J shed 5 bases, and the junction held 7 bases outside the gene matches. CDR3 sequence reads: CSAVSGTSGNNEQFF. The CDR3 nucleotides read TGCAGTGCCGTCTCCGGGACTAGCGGGAACAATGAGCAGTTCTTC.

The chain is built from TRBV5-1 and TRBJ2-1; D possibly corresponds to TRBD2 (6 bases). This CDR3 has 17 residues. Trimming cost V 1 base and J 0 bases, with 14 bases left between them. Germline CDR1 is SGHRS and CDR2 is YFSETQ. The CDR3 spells CASSLSPLASSYNEQFF. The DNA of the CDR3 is TGCGCCAGCAGCTTGTCCCCACTAGCCAGCTCCTACAATGAGCAGTTCTTC.

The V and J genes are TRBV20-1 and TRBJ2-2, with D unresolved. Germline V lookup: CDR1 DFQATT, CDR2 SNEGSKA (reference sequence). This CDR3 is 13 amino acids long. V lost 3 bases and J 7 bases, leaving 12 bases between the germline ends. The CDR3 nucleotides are TGCAGTGCTAGCCGAGCCCAACGCGGGGAGCTGTTTTTT. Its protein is CSASRAQRGELFF.

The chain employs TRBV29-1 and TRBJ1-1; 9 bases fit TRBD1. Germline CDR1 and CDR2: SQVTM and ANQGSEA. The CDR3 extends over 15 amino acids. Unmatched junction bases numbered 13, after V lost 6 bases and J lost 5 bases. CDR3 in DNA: TGCAGCGTCCGGCGACCACAGGGGGCGCGGACTGAAGCTTTCTTT. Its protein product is CSVRRPQGARTEAFF.

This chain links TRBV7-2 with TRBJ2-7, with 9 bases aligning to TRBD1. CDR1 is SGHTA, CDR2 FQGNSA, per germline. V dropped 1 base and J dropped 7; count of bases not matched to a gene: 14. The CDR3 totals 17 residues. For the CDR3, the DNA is TGTGCCAGCAGCTTAGGGCCGGGACAGGGAGTTAGCAATGAGCAGTACTTC. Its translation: CASSLGPGQGVSNEQYF.

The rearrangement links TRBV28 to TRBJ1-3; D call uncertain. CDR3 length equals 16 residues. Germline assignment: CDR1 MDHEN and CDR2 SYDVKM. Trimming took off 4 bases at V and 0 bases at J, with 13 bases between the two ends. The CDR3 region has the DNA TGTGCCAGCAGTTCCCCCTCGGCCGGCTCTGGAAACACCATATATTTT. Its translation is CASSSPSAGSGNTIYF.